This entry lists 2 T cell receptor beta chains sequenced from one sample in a study of T-cell memory formation after mild COVID-19. TCRdb used MiXCR to reprocess the 5' RACE reads, holding one entry per CDR3 protein. The sample shows 350,000 to 400,000 distinct CDR3 sequences, roughly 21% of them seen only once. Sequencing was performed on PBMCs or a T cell subset sorted from them (not recorded which). All receptors come from an adult woman who had mild COVID-19 (a few samples of this study predate the infection). Cell type and time point are not known.

The rearrangement joins TRBV3-1 to TRBJ2-7; 10 bases align to TRBD2. The CDR3 sequence is 12 residues long. The germline CDR1 and CDR2 sequences are LGHDT and YNNKEL (reference sequence). Germline trimming cut 2 bases from V and 13 bases from J; bases unmatched to any gene: 5. The CDR3 bases are TGTGCCAGCAGCCAACAAGCGGGAGGGCTCTACTTC. Protein product: CASSQQAGGLYF.

In its sample, this clonotype was seen a few times. This chain uses TRBV2 with TRBJ1-5, with D perhaps TRBD1 (6 bases). Deletions cut 3 bases from V and 4 bases from J, with 10 bases between. The CDR3 has 14 amino acids. Germline assignment: CDR1 SNHLY and CDR2 FYNNEI. As DNA, the CDR3 is TGTGCCAGCAGTGATAACAGGGCTAATCAGCCCCAGCATTTT. Its protein is CASSDNRANQPQHF.